This T cell receptor (beta chain) was retrieved from a study of blood T cell repertoires in COVID-19 (dated by TCRdb to the early 2020s). Turning to the overall study: Samples from collaborators originated in the United States, Italy and Spain and spanned both the acute and convalescent phases of COVID-19. The material from the prospective study consisted of cDNA or gDNA derived from T cells, B-cell-depleted T cells, or PBMCs. Subjects who had been exposed to COVID-19, were actively infected with it, or had recovered from it provided the deeply sampled blood TCRbeta repertoires that made up the dataset. The repertoires were made available in a free public database intended to serve as a resource for research on the immune response to SARS-CoV-2. Samples were obtained from the ongoing ImmuneRACE study (first 160 participants) and from about 1,300 subjects provided by 6 global collaborators. The sample metadata nearly always contained a de-identified subject ID, COVID-19 status, age in years and sex. HLA class I and class II types, where available, came from metadata supplied by the sample provider rather than from assay-based typing. What the work shows at the level of the full study, not this receptor alone: Clinical and demographic metadata were provided uncurated, with the amount varying by source and participant.

The CDR3 holds 16 amino acids from the cysteine to the phenylalanine. The entry retains the CDR3 DNA only, 48 bases that are in frame from base 1. The germline V and J ends show losses of 6 bases and 7 bases respectively, and no gene match explains 12 bases of the junction. The germline V gene encodes CDR1 SGHTA and CDR2 FQGNSA. The immunoSEQ Assay, a bias-controlled multiplex PCR, was used to amplify TCRbeta CDR3 regions from genomic DNA. Concerning the study's data processing: Within the assay, amplification of reference gene primers was used to estimate how many nucleated cells each sample contained. To quantify the absolute abundance of each unique TCRbeta CDR3 rearrangement, sequence reads were collapsed and filtered. For each sample, productive Simpson clonality was calculated as the square root of Simpson's diversity index across productive rearrangements. TCRdb retrieved this table from immuneACCESS and kept in-frame rearrangements only. Not all clones are present; in checked studies, unresolved V genes account for under half, and no reason is known for the remainder. Clonal size and the V and J genes are those of that table, whereas D and trimming came from the DNA. The sample data list a few hundred thousand clones, and 75% to 90% of these were observed just once. Together, the top ten hold around 5% of the sample.

Participants in the prospective study were enrolled through a virtual design, were aged about 18 to 100 years, and lived in roughly 24 United States geographic areas. To assign participants to cohorts, the prospective study relied on clinical history that participants themselves reported in a screening survey and a study questionnaire. Recovered participants in ImmuneRACE Cohort 3 were defined by two consecutive negative NP/OP PCR tests, clearance by a healthcare professional, or resolution of symptoms. Mobile phlebotomists in the prospective study collected whole blood, serum and a nasopharyngeal or oropharyngeal swab from every participant. Prospective study participants could optionally give additional blood draws and questionnaires over an approximately 2-month period. Before DNA extraction, prospective study blood samples were shipped either frozen or at room temperature. As concerns this clone: The target of this receptor is not known. No qualities accompany the bases; no much larger clone lies one base away.

Recombination joined TRBV7-2 with TRBJ2-1, with TRBD2 matching 10 junction bases. This TCR was sampled from a woman between 45 and 65 years old who had recovered from COVID-19. Sequencing used PBMCs or T cells enriched from blood (not recorded which). The CDR3 protein is CASSRWPSGRVNEQFF. The sequenced DNA: TGTGCCAGCAGTAGATGGCCCAGCGGGAGGGTTAATGAGCAGTTCTTC.